The sample holds many counts of the clone carrying this TCR beta chain. The target antigen is unknown. Trimming removed 7 bases at V and 2 bases at J, with 10 bases between. Germline CDR1 reads MDHEN; CDR2 reads SYDVKM. The CDR3 runs to 13 residues. This sample is part of a study of early T cells in non-severe SARS-CoV-2 infection. For the study at large: The sequenced material was bulk RNA from unsorted whole blood, and its chains were unpaired. Study-wide results and limits: Reliance on VDJdb matching favored anti-spike CD8 responses; private and CD4 specificities were missed.

As part of library construction, unique molecular identifiers were attached to individual cDNA molecules. TCRdb processed the 5' RACE reads anew with MiXCR; each CDR3 protein has one entry. The repertoire includes 35,000 to 45,000 distinct CDR3 sequences, 5% to 6% of them detected once, and roughly 27% sits in the top ten. The clonotype comes from an adult who was a healthcare worker with PCR-confirmed SARS-CoV-2 infection or an uninfected control (not recorded which). This chain uses TRBV28 with TRBJ2-3; D unclear. The sequencing input was whole blood. The CDR3 region has the DNA TGTGCCAGCACCCTGCTCGCCACAGATACGCAGTATTTT. Translation gives CASTLLATDTQYF. Full variable domain (missing parts from reference TRBV28 and TRBJ2-3): DVKVTQSSRYLVKRTGEKVFLECVQDMDHENMFWYRQDPGLGLRLIYFSYDVKMKEKGDIPEGYSVSREKKERFSLILESASTNQTSMYLCASTLLATDTQYFGPGTRLTVL.